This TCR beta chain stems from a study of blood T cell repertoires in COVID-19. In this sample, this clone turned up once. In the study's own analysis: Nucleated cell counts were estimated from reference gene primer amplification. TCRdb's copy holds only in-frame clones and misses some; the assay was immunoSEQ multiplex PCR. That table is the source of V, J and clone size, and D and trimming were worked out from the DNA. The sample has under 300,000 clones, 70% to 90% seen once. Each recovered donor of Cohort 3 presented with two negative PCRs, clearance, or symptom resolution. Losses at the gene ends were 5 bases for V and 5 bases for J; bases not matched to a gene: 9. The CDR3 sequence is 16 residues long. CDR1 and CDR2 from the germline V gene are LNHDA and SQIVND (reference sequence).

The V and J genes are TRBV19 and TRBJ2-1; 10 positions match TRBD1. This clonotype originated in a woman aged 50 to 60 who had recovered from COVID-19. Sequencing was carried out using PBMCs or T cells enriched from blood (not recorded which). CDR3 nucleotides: TGTGCCAGTAGTGCCCGGGACAGGGGCTCGAACAATGAGCAGTTCTTC. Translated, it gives CASSARDRGSNNEQFF.